These 5 T cell receptor beta chains originate from one sample sequenced in a study of cytomegalovirus exposure and HLA in healthy donors. The PCR employed 60 Vbeta primers together with 13 Jbeta primers. Data came from immunoSEQ multiplex PCR; TCRdb stores just in-frame clones and leaves some out. The profile shows about 150,000 clones, about 88% of them singletons. Specimen: PBMCs. These receptors were taken from a woman aged 18-29 years in good health and CMV-seronegative.

CDR3: CASSGGLAGPNEQFF. CDR3 bases: TGTGCCAGCAGTGGGGGACTAGCGGGGCCCAATGAGCAGTTCTTC. The chain carries TRBV2 and TRBJ2-1; 13 bases map to TRBD2. Losses at the gene ends were 4 bases for V and 6 bases for J; bases not matched to a gene: 3. The CDR3 is made up of 15 amino acids. Germline V gene sequence: CDR1 SNHLY, CDR2 FYNNEI.

This clone has just one count. The CDR3 region is CASSNPGNSPLHF. The CDR3 nucleotides read TGTGCCAGTAGTAATCCGGGAAATTCACCCCTCCACTTT. The V and J genes are TRBV19 and TRBJ1-6; D is uncertain. The ends were cut back, 4 bases at V and 7 bases at J, with 8 bases in the middle. Germline V gene sequence: CDR1 LNHDA, CDR2 SQIVND (reference sequence). The CDR3 consists of 13 residues.

In DNA form, the CDR3 reads TGTGCCAGCAGGAGGACAGGAATAAGGGTTAAGGAGACCCAGTACTTC. It encodes CASRRTGIRVKETQYF. The chain is built from TRBV28 and TRBJ2-5; TRBD1 matches 7 bases. The CDR3 is made up of 16 amino acids. With 6 bases clipped from V and 5 bases from J, the junction kept 15 bases outside the gene matches. The germline V gene encodes CDR1 MDHEN and CDR2 SYDVKM.

The chain is built from TRBV28 and TRBJ1-4, with D unresolved. The CDR3 extends over 15 amino acids. Germline V CDR1 and CDR2: MDHEN, SYDVKM. Deletions cut 6 bases from V and 3 bases from J, with 14 bases between. The CDR3 bases are TGTGCCAGCAGCGGACTTTTATCATCTAATGAAAAACTGTTTTTT. Protein product: CASSGLLSSNEKLFF.

This clone was counted a single time. V is TRBV7-6 and J is TRBJ2-7, with 9 bases identical to TRBD2. The junction had 12 bases not matched to a gene; V was cut back by 1 base and J by 2 bases. The CDR3 sequence is 18 residues long. In germline, CDR1 is SGHVS, CDR2 FNYEAQ. In nucleotides, the CDR3 is TGTGCCAGCAGCTTAGGGCCCTTTAGTAGCGGGGGTGCCTACGAGCAGTACTTC. It codes for CASSLGPFSSGGAYEQYF.